The rows below give T cell receptor beta chains drawn from one sample of a study of blood T cells in healthy people across ages. TCRdb passed the 5' RACE reads through MiXCR, listing each CDR3 protein once. The top ten clones hold 15% of a sample with about 700,000 distinct CDR3 sequences, 32% of them seen once. Sequencing input: blood. Source of these receptors: a woman of 80 years or more in good health. The CDR3 runs from the conserved cysteine through the conserved F or W. The order of the fields is D gene, V gene, clone size, J gene, CDR3 length, CDR3 DNA, CDR3 protein. The D gene is left open where the match is weak. Size is omitted from some rows. Given values are once, few, many or a class for expanded clones.

TRBD1,TRBV5-1,.,TRBJ2-3,18,TGCGCCAGCATGCTCCGACCCCCGGGACAGGGGGTTGCAGATACGCAGTATTTT,CASMLRPPGQGVADTQYF
.,TRBV5-1,many,TRBJ2-5,14,TGCGCCAGCAGCCAAGCTCCGGGCCAGGGTATTAAGTACTTC,CASSQAPGQGIKYF
.,TRBV25-1,few,TRBJ1-1,12,TGTGCCAGCAGTGGCCGGGATAACGAAGCTTTCTTT,CASSGRDNEAFF
.,TRBV10-3,few,TRBJ1-1,15,TGTGCCATCCGGAACAGGGACTTAGAGAACACTGAAGCTTTCTTT,CAIRNRDLENTEAFF
.,TRBV5-1,many,TRBJ2-3,15,TGCGCCAGCAGCTTGGAAGGGGATAGCACAGATACGCAGTATTTT,CASSLEGDSTDTQYF
.,TRBV10-3,.,TRBJ2-7,13,TGTGCCATCAGTGAGTCGACGAGGGACGAGCAGTACTTC,CAISESTRDEQYF
TRBD1,TRBV20-1,many,TRBJ2-2,14,TGCAGTGCTAGAAGACAGGGGAGCACCGGGGAGCTGTTTTTT,CSARRQGSTGELFF
TRBD2,TRBV2,many,TRBJ2-3,16,TGTGCCAGCAGTGAGGGGACTAGCCTGGGGTCAGATACGCAGTATTTT,CASSEGTSLGSDTQYF
TRBD1,TRBV6-5,many,TRBJ1-2,15,TGTGCCAGCAGCCTGGGACAGGGTTATAGATCTGGCTACACCTTC,CASSLGQGYRSGYTF
TRBD1,TRBV29-1,few,TRBJ2-7,12,TGCAGCATTGGACAGGGCCCCTACGAGCAGTACTTC,CSIGQGPYEQYF
.,TRBV12-3/TRBV12-4,many,TRBJ2-3,17,TGTGCCAGCAGTTTAGAATCAAGGTTGGGAGGCACAGATACGCAGTATTTT,CASSLESRLGGTDTQYF
.,TRBV6-5,.,TRBJ1-3,15,TGTGCCAGCAGGGACAGTGGACTTTCTGGAAACACCATATATTTT,CASRDSGLSGNTIYF
.,TRBV6-2/TRBV6-3,few,TRBJ1-5,15,TGTGCCAGCAGTTACGGGCAGGGGCAGGGTCAGCCCCAGCATTTT,CASSYGQGQGQPQHF
.,TRBV6-2/TRBV6-3,many,TRBJ2-3,14,TGTGCCAGCAGTTACACTTCCCCTCGGGATACGCAGTATTTT,CASSYTSPRDTQYF